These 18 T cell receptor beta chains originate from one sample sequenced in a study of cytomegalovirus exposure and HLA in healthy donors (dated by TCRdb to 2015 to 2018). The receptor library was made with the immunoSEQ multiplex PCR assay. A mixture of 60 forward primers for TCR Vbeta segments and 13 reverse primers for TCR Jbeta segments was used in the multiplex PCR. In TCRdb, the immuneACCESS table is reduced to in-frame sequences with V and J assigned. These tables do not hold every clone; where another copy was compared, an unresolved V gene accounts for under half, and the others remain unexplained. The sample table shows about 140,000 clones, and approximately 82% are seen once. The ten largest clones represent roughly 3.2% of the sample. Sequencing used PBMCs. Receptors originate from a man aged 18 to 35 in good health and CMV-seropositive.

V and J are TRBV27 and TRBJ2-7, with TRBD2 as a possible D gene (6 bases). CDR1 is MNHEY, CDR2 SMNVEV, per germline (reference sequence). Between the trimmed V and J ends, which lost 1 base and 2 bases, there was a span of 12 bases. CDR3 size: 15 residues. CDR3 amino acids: CASSLLAGGTYEQYF. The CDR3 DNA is TGTGCCAGCAGTTTATTAGCCGGCGGGACCTACGAGCAGTACTTC.

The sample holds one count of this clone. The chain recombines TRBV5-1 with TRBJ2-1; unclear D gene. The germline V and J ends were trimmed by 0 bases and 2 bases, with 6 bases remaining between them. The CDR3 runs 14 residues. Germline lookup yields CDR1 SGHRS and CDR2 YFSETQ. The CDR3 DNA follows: TGCGCCAGCAGCTTGGGCGAAGCCTACAATGAGCAGTTCTTC. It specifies CASSLGEAYNEQFF.

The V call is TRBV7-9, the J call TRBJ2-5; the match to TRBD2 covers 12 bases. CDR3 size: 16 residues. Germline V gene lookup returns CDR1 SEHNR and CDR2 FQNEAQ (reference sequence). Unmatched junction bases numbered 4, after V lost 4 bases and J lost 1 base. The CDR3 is CASSSLLAGGQETQYF. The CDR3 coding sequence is TGTGCCAGCAGCTCGTTACTAGCGGGAGGCCAAGAGACCCAGTACTTC.

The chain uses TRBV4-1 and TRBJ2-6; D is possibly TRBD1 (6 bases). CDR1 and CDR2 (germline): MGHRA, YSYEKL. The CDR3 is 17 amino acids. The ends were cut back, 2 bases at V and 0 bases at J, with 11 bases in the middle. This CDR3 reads CASSQKTGSSGANVLTF. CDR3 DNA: TGCGCCAGCAGCCAAAAGACAGGCAGCTCTGGGGCCAACGTCCTGACTTTC.

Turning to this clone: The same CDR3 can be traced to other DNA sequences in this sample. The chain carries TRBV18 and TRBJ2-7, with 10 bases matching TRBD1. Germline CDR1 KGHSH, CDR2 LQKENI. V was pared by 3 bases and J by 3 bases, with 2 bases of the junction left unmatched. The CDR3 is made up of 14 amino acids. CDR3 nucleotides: TGTGCCAGCTCACCTCGGGACAGGGGCTACGAGCAGTACTTC. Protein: CASSPRDRGYEQYF.

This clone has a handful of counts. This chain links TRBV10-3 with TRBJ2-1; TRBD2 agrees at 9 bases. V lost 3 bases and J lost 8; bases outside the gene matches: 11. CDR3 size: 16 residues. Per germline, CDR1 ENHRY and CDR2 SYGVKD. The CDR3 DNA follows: TGTGCCATCAGTGAAAGACTAGCGGCCCCTAGGGATGAGCAGTTCTTC. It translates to CAISERLAAPRDEQFF.

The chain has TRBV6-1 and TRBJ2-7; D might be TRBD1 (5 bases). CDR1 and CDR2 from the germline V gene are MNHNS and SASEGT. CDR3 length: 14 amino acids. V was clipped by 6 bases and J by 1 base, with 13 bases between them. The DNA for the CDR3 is TGTGCCAGCAGCTGGGGCTTGGAATCCTACGAGCAGTACTTC. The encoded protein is CASSWGLESYEQYF.

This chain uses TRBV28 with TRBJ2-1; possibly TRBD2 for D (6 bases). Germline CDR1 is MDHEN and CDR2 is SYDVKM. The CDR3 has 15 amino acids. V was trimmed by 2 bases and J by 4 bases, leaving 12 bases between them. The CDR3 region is CASSLAGGGYNEQFF. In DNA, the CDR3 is TGTGCCAGCAGTTTAGCCGGGGGTGGATACAATGAGCAGTTCTTC.

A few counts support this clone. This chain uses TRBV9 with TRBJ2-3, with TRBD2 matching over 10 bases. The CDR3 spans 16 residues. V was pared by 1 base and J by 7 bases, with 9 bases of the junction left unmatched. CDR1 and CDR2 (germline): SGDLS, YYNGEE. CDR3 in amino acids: CASSVRGTSATNTQYF. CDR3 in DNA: TGTGCCAGCAGCGTAAGGGGGACTAGCGCCACGAATACGCAGTATTTT. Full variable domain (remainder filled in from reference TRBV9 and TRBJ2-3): DSGVTQTPKHLITATGQRVTLRCSPRSGDLSVYWYQQSLDQGLQFLIQYYNGEERAKGNILERFSAQQFPDLHSELNLSSLELGDSALYFCASSVRGTSATNTQYFGPGTRLTVL.

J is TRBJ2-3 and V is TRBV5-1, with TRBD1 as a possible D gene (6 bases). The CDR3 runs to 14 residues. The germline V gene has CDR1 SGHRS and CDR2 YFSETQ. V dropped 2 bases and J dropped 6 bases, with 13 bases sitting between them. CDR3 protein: CASSFNRDVDTQYF. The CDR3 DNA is TGCGCCAGCAGCTTTAACAGGGACGTCGATACGCAGTATTTT.

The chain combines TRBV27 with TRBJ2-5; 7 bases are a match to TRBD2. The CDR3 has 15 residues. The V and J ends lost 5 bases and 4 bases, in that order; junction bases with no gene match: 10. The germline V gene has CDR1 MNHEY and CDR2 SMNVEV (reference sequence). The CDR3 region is CASSIGLGRGETQYF. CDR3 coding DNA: TGTGCCAGCAGTATAGGATTGGGGAGGGGAGAGACCCAGTACTTC.

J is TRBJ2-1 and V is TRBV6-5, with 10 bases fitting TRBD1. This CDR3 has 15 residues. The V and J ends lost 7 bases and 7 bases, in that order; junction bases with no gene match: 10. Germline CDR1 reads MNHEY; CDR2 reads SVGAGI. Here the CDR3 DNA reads TGTGCCAGCACCCAGGACAGGGGGTCTAGTAATGAGCAGTTCTTC. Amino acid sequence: CASTQDRGSSNEQFF.

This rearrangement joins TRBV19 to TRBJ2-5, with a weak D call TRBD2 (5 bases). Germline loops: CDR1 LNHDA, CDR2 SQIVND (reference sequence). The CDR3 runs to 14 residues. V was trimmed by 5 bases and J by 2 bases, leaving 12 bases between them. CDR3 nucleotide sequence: TGTGCCAGTAGTTTTACCGGGAAACAAGAGACCCAGTACTTC. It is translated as CASSFTGKQETQYF.

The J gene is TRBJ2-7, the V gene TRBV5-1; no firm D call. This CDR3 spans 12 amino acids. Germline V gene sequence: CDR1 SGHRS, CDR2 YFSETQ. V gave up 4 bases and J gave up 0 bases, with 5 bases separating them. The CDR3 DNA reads TGCGCCAGCAGCCATAGCTCCTACGAGCAGTACTTC. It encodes CASSHSSYEQYF.

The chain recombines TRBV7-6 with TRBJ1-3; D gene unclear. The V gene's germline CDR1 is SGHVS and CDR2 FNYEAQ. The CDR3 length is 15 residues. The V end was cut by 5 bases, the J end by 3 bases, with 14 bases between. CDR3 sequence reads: CASSTYGSSGNTIYF. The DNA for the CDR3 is TGTGCCAGCAGCACCTATGGGAGTAGTGGAAACACCATATATTTT.

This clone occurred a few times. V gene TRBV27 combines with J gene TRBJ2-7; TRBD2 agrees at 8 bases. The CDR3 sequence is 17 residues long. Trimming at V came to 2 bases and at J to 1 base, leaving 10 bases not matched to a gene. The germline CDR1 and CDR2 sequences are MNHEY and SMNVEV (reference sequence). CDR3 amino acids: CASSLPPHRGRSYEQYF. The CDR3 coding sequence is TGTGCCAGCAGTTTACCACCTCACCGCGGGAGGTCCTACGAGCAGTACTTC.

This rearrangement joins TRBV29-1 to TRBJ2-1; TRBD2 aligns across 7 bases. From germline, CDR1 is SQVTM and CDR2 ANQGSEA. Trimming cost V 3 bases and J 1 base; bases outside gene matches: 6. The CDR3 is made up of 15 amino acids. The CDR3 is CSVERAGLSYNEQFF. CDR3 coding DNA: TGCAGCGTTGAGCGTGCGGGACTATCCTACAATGAGCAGTTCTTC.

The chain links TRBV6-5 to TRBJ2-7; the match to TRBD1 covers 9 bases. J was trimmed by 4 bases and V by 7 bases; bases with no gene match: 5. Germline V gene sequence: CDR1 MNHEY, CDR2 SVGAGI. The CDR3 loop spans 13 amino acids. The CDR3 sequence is CASTTGTGYEQYF. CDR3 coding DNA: TGTGCCAGCACTACCGGGACAGGGTACGAGCAGTACTTC.